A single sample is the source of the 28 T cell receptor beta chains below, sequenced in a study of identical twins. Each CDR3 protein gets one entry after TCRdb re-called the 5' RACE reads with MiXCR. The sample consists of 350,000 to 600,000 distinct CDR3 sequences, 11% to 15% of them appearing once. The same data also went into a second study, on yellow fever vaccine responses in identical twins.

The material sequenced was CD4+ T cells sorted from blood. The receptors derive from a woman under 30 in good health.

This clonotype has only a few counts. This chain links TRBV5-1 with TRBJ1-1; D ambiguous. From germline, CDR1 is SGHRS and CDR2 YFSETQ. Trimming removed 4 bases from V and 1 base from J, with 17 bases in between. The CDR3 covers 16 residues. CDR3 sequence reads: CASSQLTPGRNTEAFF. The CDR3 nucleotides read TGCGCCAGCAGCCAACTTACCCCGGGTCGGAACACTGAAGCTTTCTTT.

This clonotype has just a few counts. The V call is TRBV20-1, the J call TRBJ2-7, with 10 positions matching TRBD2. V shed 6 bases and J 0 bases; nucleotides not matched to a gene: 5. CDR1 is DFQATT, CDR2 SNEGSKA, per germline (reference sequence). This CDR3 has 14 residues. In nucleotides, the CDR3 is TGCAGTGCAATTAGCGGGGGGAGCTCCTACGAGCAGTACTTC. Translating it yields CSAISGGSSYEQYF.

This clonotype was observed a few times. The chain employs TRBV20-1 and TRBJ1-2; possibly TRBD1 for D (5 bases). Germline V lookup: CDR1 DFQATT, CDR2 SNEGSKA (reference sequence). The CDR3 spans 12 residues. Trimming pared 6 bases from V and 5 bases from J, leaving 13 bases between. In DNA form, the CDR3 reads TGCAGTGCCGAAGGGACGGCGTATGGCTACACCTTC. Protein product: CSAEGTAYGYTF.

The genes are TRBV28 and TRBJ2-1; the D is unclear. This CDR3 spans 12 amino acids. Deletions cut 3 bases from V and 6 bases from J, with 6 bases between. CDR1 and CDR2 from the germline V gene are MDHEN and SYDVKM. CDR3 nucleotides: TGTGCCAGCAGTTTCAGCCCCAATGAGCAGTTCTTC. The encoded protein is CASSFSPNEQFF.

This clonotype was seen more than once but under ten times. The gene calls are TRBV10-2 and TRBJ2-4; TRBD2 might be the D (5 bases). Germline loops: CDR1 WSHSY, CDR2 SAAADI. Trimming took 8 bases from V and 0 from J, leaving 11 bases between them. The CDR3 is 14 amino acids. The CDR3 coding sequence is TGCGCCAGCGGAGCGGATCTAGCCAAAAACATTCAGTACTTC. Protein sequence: CASGADLAKNIQYF.

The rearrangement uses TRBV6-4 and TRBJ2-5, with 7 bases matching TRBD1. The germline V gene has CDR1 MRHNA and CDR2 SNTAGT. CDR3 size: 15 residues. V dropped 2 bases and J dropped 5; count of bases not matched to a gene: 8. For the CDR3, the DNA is TGTGCCAGCAGTGACCGACAGGGATGGGAGGAGACCCAGTACTTC. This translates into CASSDRQGWEETQYF.

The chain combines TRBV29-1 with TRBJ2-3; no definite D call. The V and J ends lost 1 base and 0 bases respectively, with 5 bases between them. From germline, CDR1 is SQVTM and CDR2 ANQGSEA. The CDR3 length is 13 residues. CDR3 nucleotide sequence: TGCAGCGTTGAAGTTGGAAGCACAGATACGCAGTATTTT. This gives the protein CSVEVGSTDTQYF.

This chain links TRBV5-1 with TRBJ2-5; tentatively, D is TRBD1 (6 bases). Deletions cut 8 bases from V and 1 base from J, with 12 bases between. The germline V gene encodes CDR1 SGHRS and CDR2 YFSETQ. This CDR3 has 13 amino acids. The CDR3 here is CASRTDPQETQYF. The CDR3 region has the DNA TGCGCCAGTCGGACAGATCCCCAAGAGACCCAGTACTTC. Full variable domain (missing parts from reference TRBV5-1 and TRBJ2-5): KAGVTQTPRYLIKTRGQQVTLSCSPISGHRSVSWYQQTPGQGLQFLFEYFSETQRNKGNFPGRFSGRQFSNSRSEMNVSTLELGDSALYLCASRTDPQETQYFGPGTRLLVL.

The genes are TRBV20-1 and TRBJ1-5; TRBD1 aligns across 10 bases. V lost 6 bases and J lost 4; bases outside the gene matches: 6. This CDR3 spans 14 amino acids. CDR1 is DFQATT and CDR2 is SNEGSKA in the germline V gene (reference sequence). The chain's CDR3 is CSADDRGLNQPQHF. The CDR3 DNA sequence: TGCAGTGCAGACGACAGGGGGCTAAATCAGCCCCAGCATTTT.

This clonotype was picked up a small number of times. This chain's CDR3 is CASSLSQGGNSPLHF. DNA for the CDR3: TGTGCCAGCAGCTTATCGCAGGGCGGGAATTCACCCCTCCACTTT. J is TRBJ1-6 and V is TRBV7-2; tentative D call: TRBD1 (5 bases). This CDR3 region has 15 residues. The germline CDR1 and CDR2 sequences are SGHTA and FQGNSA. The ends were cut back, 2 bases at V and 7 bases at J, with 12 bases in the middle.

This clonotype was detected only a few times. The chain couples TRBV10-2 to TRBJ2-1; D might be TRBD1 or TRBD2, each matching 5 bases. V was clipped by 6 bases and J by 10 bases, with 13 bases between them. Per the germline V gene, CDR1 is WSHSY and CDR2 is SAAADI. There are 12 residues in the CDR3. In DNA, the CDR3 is TGCGCCAGCAGAGACCCCAGGGAGGAGCAGTTCTTC. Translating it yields CASRDPREEQFF.

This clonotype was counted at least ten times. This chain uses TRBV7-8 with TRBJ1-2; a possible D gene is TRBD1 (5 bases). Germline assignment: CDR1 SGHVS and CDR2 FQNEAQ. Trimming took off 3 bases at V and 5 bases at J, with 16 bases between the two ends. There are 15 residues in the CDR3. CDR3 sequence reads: CASSLDRGGVYGYTF. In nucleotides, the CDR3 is TGTGCCAGCAGCTTGGATAGAGGAGGGGTTTATGGCTACACCTTC.

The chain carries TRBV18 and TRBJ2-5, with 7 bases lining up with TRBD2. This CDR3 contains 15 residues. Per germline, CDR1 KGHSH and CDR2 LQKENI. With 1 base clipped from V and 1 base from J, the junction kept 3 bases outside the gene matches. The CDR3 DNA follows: TGTGCCAGCTCACCACGAGCGGGGCCCCAAGAGACCCAGTACTTC. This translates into CASSPRAGPQETQYF. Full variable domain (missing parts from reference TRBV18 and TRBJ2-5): NAGVMQNPRHLVRRRGQEARLRCSPMKGHSHVYWYRQLPEEGLKFMVYLQKENIIDESGMPKERFSAEFPKEGPSILRIQQVVRGDSAAYFCASSPRAGPQETQYFGPGTRLLVL.

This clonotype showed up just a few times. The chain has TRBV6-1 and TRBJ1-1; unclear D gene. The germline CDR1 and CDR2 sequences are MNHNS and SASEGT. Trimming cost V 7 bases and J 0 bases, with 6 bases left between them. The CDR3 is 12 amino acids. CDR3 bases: TGTGCCAGCATTCGGGTGAACACTGAAGCTTTCTTT. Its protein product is CASIRVNTEAFF.

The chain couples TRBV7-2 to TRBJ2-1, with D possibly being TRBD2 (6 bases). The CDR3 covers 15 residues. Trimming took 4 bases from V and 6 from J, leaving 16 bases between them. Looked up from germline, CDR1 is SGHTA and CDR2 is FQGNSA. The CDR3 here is CASSSGSQGGNEQFF. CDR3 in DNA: TGTGCCAGCAGCTCAGGGTCGCAGGGAGGCAATGAGCAGTTCTTC. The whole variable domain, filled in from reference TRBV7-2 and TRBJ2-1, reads GAGVSQSPSNKVTEKGKDVELRCDPISGHTALYWYRQSLGQGLEFLIYFQGNSAPDKSGLPSDRFSAERTGGSVSTLTIQRTQQEDSAVYLCASSSGSQGGNEQFFGPGTRLTVL.

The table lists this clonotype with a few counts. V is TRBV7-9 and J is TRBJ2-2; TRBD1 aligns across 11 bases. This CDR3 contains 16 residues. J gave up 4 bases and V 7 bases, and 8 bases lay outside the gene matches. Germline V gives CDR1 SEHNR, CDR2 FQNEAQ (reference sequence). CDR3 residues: CASKKTGTGGTGELFF. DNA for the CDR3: TGTGCCAGCAAGAAGACCGGGACAGGGGGCACCGGGGAGCTGTTTTTT.

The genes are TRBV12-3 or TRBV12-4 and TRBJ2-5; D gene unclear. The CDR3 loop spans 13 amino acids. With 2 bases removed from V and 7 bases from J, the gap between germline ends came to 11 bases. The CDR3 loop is CASSLSGVPTQYF. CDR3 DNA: TGTGCCAGCAGTTTATCGGGCGTGCCGACCCAGTACTTC.

CDR3 bases: TGCGCCAGCAGCTTAAACTCGCCTGGTATTGATTCACCCCTCCACTTT. Protein sequence: CASSLNSPGIDSPLHF. J is TRBJ1-6 and V is TRBV5-1; D uncertain. Deletions cut 2 bases from V and 8 bases from J, with 17 bases between. Germline CDR1 reads SGHRS; CDR2 reads YFSETQ. The CDR3 sequence is 16 residues long.

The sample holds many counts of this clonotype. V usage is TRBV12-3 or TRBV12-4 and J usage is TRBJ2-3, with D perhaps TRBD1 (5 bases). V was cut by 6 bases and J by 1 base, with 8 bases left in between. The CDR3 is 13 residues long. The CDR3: CASSTTGTDTQYF. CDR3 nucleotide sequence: TGTGCCAGCAGCACGACAGGCACAGATACGCAGTATTTT.

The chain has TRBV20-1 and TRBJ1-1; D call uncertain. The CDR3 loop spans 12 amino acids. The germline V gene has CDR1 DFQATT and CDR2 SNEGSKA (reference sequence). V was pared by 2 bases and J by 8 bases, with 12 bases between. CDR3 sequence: CSARSLPKEAFF. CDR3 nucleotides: TGCAGTGCTAGATCCTTGCCTAAAGAAGCTTTCTTT.

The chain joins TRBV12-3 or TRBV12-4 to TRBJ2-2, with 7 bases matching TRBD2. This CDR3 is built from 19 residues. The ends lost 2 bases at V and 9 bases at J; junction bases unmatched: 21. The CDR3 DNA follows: TGTGCCAGCAGTTTAAGCAGGGTAACGATCGCGGGGGTCCTCCGGGAGCTGTTTTTT. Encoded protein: CASSLSRVTIAGVLRELFF.

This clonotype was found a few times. The CDR3 nucleotides read TGCGCCAGCAGTAGGGACTCCAGGGAGACCCAGTACTTC. This translates into CASSRDSRETQYF. This chain connects TRBV4-1 to TRBJ2-5; a weak D match, TRBD2 (6 bases). Germline CDR1 is MGHRA and CDR2 is YSYEKL. This CDR3 spans 13 amino acids. Trimming removed 6 bases at V and 5 bases at J, with 13 bases between.

The CDR3: CAIGVEDTQYF. CDR3 DNA sequence: TGTGCCATCGGGGTGGAAGATACGCAGTATTTT. The chain combines TRBV10-3 with TRBJ2-3; D gene ambiguous. Trimming removed 8 bases at V and 5 bases at J, with 8 bases between. The CDR3 has 11 amino acids. The germline CDR1 and CDR2 sequences are ENHRY and SYGVKD.

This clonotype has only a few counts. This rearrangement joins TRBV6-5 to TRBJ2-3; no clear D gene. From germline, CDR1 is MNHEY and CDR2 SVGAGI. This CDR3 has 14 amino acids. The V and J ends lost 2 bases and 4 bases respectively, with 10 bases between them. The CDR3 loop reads CASSYPEVSDTQYF. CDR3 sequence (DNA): TGTGCCAGCAGTTACCCAGAGGTTTCAGATACGCAGTATTTT.

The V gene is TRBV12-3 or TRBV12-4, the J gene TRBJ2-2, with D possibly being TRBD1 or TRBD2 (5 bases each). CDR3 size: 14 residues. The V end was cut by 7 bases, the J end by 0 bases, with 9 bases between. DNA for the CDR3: TGTGCCAGCAAACGGGGCGCGAACACCGGGGAGCTGTTTTTT. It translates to CASKRGANTGELFF.

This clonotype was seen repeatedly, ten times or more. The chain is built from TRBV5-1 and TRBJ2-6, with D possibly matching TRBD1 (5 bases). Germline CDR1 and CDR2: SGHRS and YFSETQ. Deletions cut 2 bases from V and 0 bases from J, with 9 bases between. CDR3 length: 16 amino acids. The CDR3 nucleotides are TGCGCCAGCAGCTTACAGGTGTCCTCTGGGGCCAACGTCCTGACTTTC. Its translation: CASSLQVSSGANVLTF.

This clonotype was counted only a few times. CDR3 nucleotides: TGCAGTGCTAAGGATCTAGGTTTAAGCTCCTACGAGCAGTACTTC. Amino acid sequence: CSAKDLGLSSYEQYF. The J gene is TRBJ2-7, the V gene TRBV20-1; D call uncertain. CDR3 length: 15 residues. Germline values: CDR1 DFQATT, CDR2 SNEGSKA (reference sequence). Trimming took 4 bases from V and 0 from J, leaving 16 bases between them.

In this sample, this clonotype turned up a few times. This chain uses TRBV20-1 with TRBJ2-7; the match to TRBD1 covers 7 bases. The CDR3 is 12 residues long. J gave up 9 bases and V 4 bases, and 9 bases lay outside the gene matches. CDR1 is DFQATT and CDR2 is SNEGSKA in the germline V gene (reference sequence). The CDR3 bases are TGCAGTGCTAAGAAACAGGGGCCTCGGCAGTACTTC. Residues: CSAKKQGPRQYF.